Listed here are 21 T cell receptor beta chains from one sample, sequenced in a study of blood T cell repertoires in COVID-19. Method: immunoSEQ multiplex PCR; TCRdb's copy keeps in-frame clones and lacks some. This sample has roughly 290,000 clones, with around 82% found just once. Sequencing used peripheral blood. The receptors here all came from a human donor with COVID-19, enrolled during active disease. The donor label of this sample is uncertain.

This chain joins TRBV12-3 or TRBV12-4 and TRBJ2-5, with 8 bases identical to TRBD1. V shed 6 bases and J 4 bases; nucleotides not matched to a gene: 4. This CDR3 has 13 amino acids. CDR3 loop: CASRDRGGETQYF. The CDR3 DNA reads TGTGCCAGCAGAGACAGGGGTGGAGAGACCCAGTACTTC.

The chain links TRBV4-3 to TRBJ1-2, with TRBD1 matching over 8 bases. Germline CDR1 is LGHNA and CDR2 is YSLEER. V shed 1 base, J shed 1 base, and the junction held 8 bases outside the gene matches. The CDR3 totals 17 residues. Written as DNA, the CDR3 is TGCGCCAGCAGCCAAGCCAGAGGGACAGGTGTTAACTATGGCTACACCTTC. Protein product: CASSQARGTGVNYGYTF.

The chain has TRBV18 and TRBJ1-5; 8 bases map to TRBD1. This CDR3 has 16 amino acids. J lost 5 bases, V lost 3 bases, and 9 bases had no gene match. The V gene's germline CDR1 is KGHSH and CDR2 LQKENI. Here the CDR3 reads CASSPSTGAVDQPQHF. CDR3 in DNA: TGTGCCAGCTCACCGTCGACAGGGGCAGTGGATCAGCCCCAGCATTTT.

The chain links TRBV19 to TRBJ2-1; D may be TRBD1 (7 bases). CDR1 is LNHDA and CDR2 is SQIVND in the germline V gene (reference sequence). The germline V and J ends were trimmed by 4 bases and 5 bases, with 21 bases remaining between them. The CDR3 runs to 17 residues. This CDR3 is CASSTGLVRDRNNEQFF. The CDR3 coding sequence is TGTGCCAGTAGTACTGGGTTGGTGCGGGACAGAAACAATGAGCAGTTCTTC.

The rearrangement links TRBV7-9 to TRBJ2-2, with D unclear. Trimming stripped 6 bases from V and 3 bases from J, with 5 bases between. Looked up from germline, CDR1 is SEHNR and CDR2 is FQNEAQ (reference sequence). This CDR3 spans 12 amino acids. The DNA of the CDR3 is TGTGCCAGCAGAAGCGACACCGGGGAGCTGTTTTTT. Its translation is CASRSDTGELFF.

J is TRBJ1-2 and V is TRBV7-2; TRBD1 matches at 7 bases. The length of the CDR3 is 14 residues. The germline CDR1 and CDR2 sequences are SGHTA and FQGNSA. J lost 3 bases, V lost 0 bases, and 1 base had no gene match. This chain's CDR3 is CASSLAGTDYGYTF. The CDR3 bases are TGTGCCAGCAGCTTAGCCGGGACAGACTATGGCTACACCTTC.

V is TRBV5-1 and J is TRBJ2-1; the match to TRBD2 covers 7 bases. Germline V gene lookup returns CDR1 SGHRS and CDR2 YFSETQ. V trimming: 4 bases; J trimming: 7 bases; junction bases outside the gene matches: 14. This CDR3 is built from 16 residues. CDR3 nucleotide sequence: TGCGCCAGCAGCCCGACCTTAGGCGGGAGAAAAAATGAGCAGTTCTTC. It is translated as CASSPTLGGRKNEQFF.

This chain joins TRBV9 and TRBJ2-1; TRBD2 matches at 7 bases. This CDR3 is built from 15 residues. Germline V gene sequence: CDR1 SGDLS, CDR2 YYNGEE. The trim removed 2 bases at V and 9 bases at J, leaving 11 bases unmatched. Here the CDR3 DNA reads TGTGCCAGCAGCGTTCTAGCGGACCCCGCTGGTGAGCAGTTCTTC. Translation gives CASSVLADPAGEQFF.

This sequence joins TRBV7-2 and TRBJ1-2; no reliable D call. The CDR3 has 12 residues. CDR1 SGHTA and CDR2 FQGNSA come from the germline V gene. V was trimmed by 2 bases and J by 5 bases, leaving 6 bases between them. The CDR3 bases are TGTGCCAGCAGCTTATACGGGTATGGCTACACCTTC. This gives the protein CASSLYGYGYTF.

The chain is built from TRBV4-3 and TRBJ1-1, with 7 bases identical to TRBD1. The V gene end was trimmed by 3 bases and the J gene end by 1 base; junction bases not matched to a gene: 8. CDR1 is LGHNA, CDR2 YSLEER, per germline. CDR3 length: 16 residues. The CDR3 loop is CASSHQQGWGNTEAFF. Written as DNA, the CDR3 is TGCGCCAGCAGCCACCAACAGGGGTGGGGGAACACTGAAGCTTTCTTT.

This clone was found many times. The chain recombines TRBV3-1 (or the pseudogene TRBV3-2) with TRBJ1-6, with TRBD1 matching 9 bases. This CDR3 has 15 amino acids. Germline lookup yields CDR1 LGHDT and CDR2 YNNKEL (reference sequence). With V trimmed by 4 bases and J by 7 bases, 5 bases remained unmatched. The CDR3 here is CASSRQGQGNSPLHF. The CDR3 DNA reads as TGTGCCAGCAGCCGGCAGGGACAGGGAAATTCACCCCTCCACTTT.

The chain uses TRBV30 and TRBJ1-1, with D possibly TRBD1 on 5 matching bases. V was shortened by 0 bases and J by 2 bases, with 16 bases between the two germline ends. CDR3 length: 16 amino acids. Germline lookup yields CDR1 GTSNPN and CDR2 SVGIG (reference sequence). DNA for the CDR3: TGTGCCTGGAGTGTCTCATCGCTGGGGCTCAACACTGAAGCTTTCTTT. It yields the protein CAWSVSSLGLNTEAFF.

The chain couples TRBV19 to TRBJ2-5, with TRBD2 matching over 8 bases. Germline values: CDR1 LNHDA, CDR2 SQIVND (reference sequence). The CDR3 consists of 14 residues. The ends lost 9 bases at V and 4 bases at J; junction bases unmatched: 10. The DNA of the CDR3 is TGTGCCAGCGTGGGACTAGGTGGTTTAGAGACCCAGTACTTC. Protein sequence: CASVGLGGLETQYF. Full variable domain (rest looked up from reference TRBV19 and TRBJ2-5): DGGITQSPKYLFRKEGQNVTLSCEQNLNHDAMYWYRQDPGQGLRLIYYSQIVNDFQKGDIAEGYSVSREKKESFPLTVTSAQKNPTAFYLCASVGLGGLETQYFGPGTRLLVL.

The V gene is TRBV2, the J gene TRBJ1-5; D perhaps matches TRBD1 (5 bases). This CDR3 has 16 residues. Per germline, CDR1 SNHLY and CDR2 FYNNEI. The V end lost 4 bases, the J end lost 8 bases, and 21 bases lay between the germline ends. Here the CDR3 DNA reads TGTGCCAGCAGTGTTAGCCGAGTAGGGGCAGGAGAGCCCCAGCATTTT. Its translation is CASSVSRVGAGEPQHF.

The rearrangement uses TRBV7-8 and TRBJ1-1; D perhaps matches TRBD1 (5 bases). The CDR3 contains 12 residues. Germline CDR1 reads SGHVS; CDR2 reads FQNEAQ. V was pared by 5 bases and J by 10 bases, with 14 bases between. The CDR3 coding sequence is TGTGCCAGCAGCGGAGAGGGGCTCGGAGCTTTCTTT. It yields the protein CASSGEGLGAFF.

In its sample, this clone was seen once. The gene calls are TRBV19 and TRBJ2-2; 7 bases are a match to TRBD2. The CDR3 contains 17 residues. V dropped 3 bases and J dropped 4; count of bases not matched to a gene: 11. Germline V gene sequence: CDR1 LNHDA, CDR2 SQIVND (reference sequence). The CDR3 sequence is CASSITGRERSTGELFF. CDR3 nucleotides: TGTGCCAGTAGTATTACCGGGCGGGAGCGGAGCACCGGGGAGCTGTTTTTT.

The chain combines TRBV23-1 with TRBJ2-2, with TRBD2 as a possible D gene (6 bases). TRBV23-1 is filed as an ORF, its function uncertain. The CDR3 has 16 amino acids. V was trimmed by 1 base and J by 3 bases, leaving 12 bases between them. CDR3 protein: CASSQLSGEDTGELFF. CDR3 DNA: TGCGCCAGCAGTCAATTGTCCGGGGAGGACACCGGGGAGCTGTTTTTT.

The genes are TRBV4-3 and TRBJ1-2; the match to TRBD1 covers 8 bases. This CDR3 has 15 amino acids. V lost 0 bases to trimming and J lost 7 bases; unmatched junction nucleotides: 7. Germline CDR1 reads LGHNA; CDR2 reads YSLEER. The CDR3 reads CASSQDTGGNGGYTF. The CDR3 region has the DNA TGCGCCAGCAGCCAAGATACAGGGGGGAATGGTGGCTACACCTTC.

This rearrangement joins TRBV7-8 to TRBJ2-2; unclear D gene. V was cut by 6 bases and J by 2 bases, with 16 bases left in between. The length of the CDR3 is 16 residues. The germline V gene encodes CDR1 SGHVS and CDR2 FQNEAQ. The CDR3 sequence is CASSQMAAANTGELFF. In DNA, the CDR3 is TGTGCCAGCAGTCAAATGGCGGCAGCCAACACCGGGGAGCTGTTTTTT. The whole variable domain, filled in from reference TRBV7-8 and TRBJ2-2, reads GAGVSQSPRYKVAKRGQDVALRCDPISGHVSLFWYQQALGQGPEFLTYFQNEAQLDKSGLPSDRFFAERPEGSVSTLKIQRTQQEDSAVYLCASSQMAAANTGELFFGEGSRLTVL.

Worth noting for this clone: Other DNA sequences in the sample encode the same CDR3. V is TRBV5-1 and J is TRBJ1-2, with a possible D match to TRBD1 (6 bases). The CDR3 runs to 14 residues. V was cut by 2 bases and J by 5 bases, with 13 bases left in between. The germline V gene has CDR1 SGHRS and CDR2 YFSETQ. This CDR3 is CASSLEGGPYGYTF. The CDR3 bases are TGCGCCAGCAGCTTAGAGGGGGGGCCTTATGGCTACACCTTC.

J is TRBJ1-2 and V is TRBV27; D is unclear. The CDR3 is 13 amino acids. V was trimmed by 3 bases and J by 3 bases, leaving 8 bases between them. Germline CDR1 MNHEY, CDR2 SMNVEV (reference sequence). CDR3 residues: CASSFNPDYGYTF. CDR3 in DNA: TGTGCCAGCAGTTTTAATCCCGACTATGGCTACACCTTC.